A few counts support the clone carrying this TCR beta chain. What it binds is not known. This entry belongs to a study of shared clonotypes between healthy human individuals. Study-wide points: Although depth was large, rarefaction showed that sequencing of the sorted subsets was incomplete.

This CDR3 has 17 amino acids. CDR1 is MNHEY and CDR2 is SMNVEV in the germline V gene (reference sequence). V lost 4 bases to trimming and J lost 1 base, with 19 bases between them. The genomic DNA of each subset was split evenly across several immunoSEQ plates. It was about 210 ng DNA, 25,000 to 35,000 T cell genomes, that sorted-subset replicate PCRs used. Generated by immunoSEQ multiplex PCR, the TCRdb table keeps only in-frame clones and is missing some. The data contain about 1.1 million clones, roughly 77% of them singletons. The V and J genes are TRBV27 and TRBJ1-1; D may be TRBD1 (6 bases). Sequencing input: memory CD4+ T cells from PBMCs. Subset of the sample: CD45RA-negative fraction. The clonotype originates from a man aged 18 to 30 in good health. Some clones in this sample may be carry-over from other donors' samples. In nucleotides, the CDR3 is TGTGCCAGCAGTTGGCGCCGTTTCGGGGGCTGGAACACTGAAGCTTTCTTT. It encodes CASSWRRFGGWNTEAFF.